A selection of T cell receptor beta chains follows, all from one sample in a study of T cell repertoires in cytomegalovirus infection. From the reads, TCRdb called clonotypes with MiXCR, one entry per CDR3 protein. Counted here are roughly 180,000 distinct CDR3 sequences, roughly 20% occurring once; the ten biggest clones make up roughly 25%. These TCRs are of unknown antigen specificity. This material consisted of CD8+ T cells from cultured PBMCs, taken from culture after CMV antigen stimulation. Source of these receptors: a human donor in good health (CMV status not recorded). Some clones in this sample may be carry-over from other donors' samples. Each CDR3 is given with its conserved first and last residue. Not every row has a clone size; where given, it reads once, few, many or a size class.

>NA|TRBJ2-7|TRBV5-5
CASSRVPTAGTGPGEQYF
>NA|TRBJ1-1|TRBV5-1
CASHGRPNEGAFF
>NA|TRBJ2-5|TRBV28
CASKIGGGETQYF
>many|TRBJ1-5|TRBV5-6
CASSMGRLNQPQHF
>NA|TRBJ2-6|TRBV7-2
CASSLVEHVANVLTF
>NA|TRBJ1-5|TRBV29-1
CSVADGVYSNQPQHF
>NA|TRBJ1-1|TRBV4-1
CASSQNTVLNTEAFF
>few|TRBJ2-5|TRBV9
CASSGGLAEETQYF
>few|TRBJ2-1|TRBV5-6
CASRGTGIINEQFF
>NA|TRBJ1-2|TRBV7-8
CASSYTGDWILGYTF
>NA|TRBJ1-1|TRBV7-8
CASSFWTGAREAFF
>few|TRBJ1-5|TRBV20-1
CSARDQGSGNQPQHF
>few|TRBJ1-2|TRBV12-5
CASGFGDSYVDGYTF
>NA|TRBJ1-6|TRBV7-2
CASSLGNPPLHF
>few|TRBJ1-5|TRBV12-3/TRBV12-4
CASSSQGDNQPQHF
>NA|TRBJ1-1|TRBV7-6
CASSFARDGGYTEAFF
>many|TRBJ2-7|TRBV7-8
CASSSRTGATYEQYF
>few|TRBJ2-1|TRBV7-2
CASSLGRYNYNEQFF
>few|TRBJ1-2|TRBV7-8
CASSPPNRGEDGYTF
>few|TRBJ2-7|TRBV5-6
CASSFAQESYEQYF
>few|TRBJ1-2|TRBV6-1
CASSEADGQAYGYTF
>NA|TRBJ2-1|TRBV7-9
CASSLTGTSGGISYNEQFF
>few|TRBJ1-5|TRBV20-1
CSARDSHSNQPQHF
>NA|TRBJ2-7|TRBV7-2
CASRVYGTGVSYEQYF
>few|TRBJ2-2|TRBV20-1
CSARPGLASTGELFF
>few|TRBJ1-6|TRBV7-6
CASSLGTPDSPLHF
>NA|TRBJ2-2|TRBV12-3/TRBV12-4
CASSWLGGANTGELFF
>once|TRBJ2-7|TRBV6-2/TRBV6-3
CATSPRREIYEQYF
>NA|TRBJ2-2|TRBV5-6
CASSGTSSYPGELFF